This T cell receptor (beta chain) was profiled in a study of OX40 agonist ivuxolimab in advanced cancers. On this clone itself: Antigen specificity is unknown.

Whole-study findings and limits: The average count of expanded clones was higher among CD8+ T cells than among CD4+.

Generated by immunoSEQ multiplex PCR, the TCRdb table keeps only in-frame clones and is missing some. This table holds roughly 75,000 clones, around 87% found once. V lost 6 bases to trimming and J lost 0 bases, with 18 bases between them. The CDR3 has 17 residues. The germline V gene encodes CDR1 WNHNN and CDR2 SYGVQD (reference sequence). Sequencing used CD4+ or CD8+ T cells sorted from blood, obtained in a trial of the OX40 agonist ivuxolimab. The chain is built from TRBV10-1 and TRBJ1-5; no definite D call. This TCR came from an adult with an advanced solid tumor such as melanoma, head and neck, liver or kidney cancer. The CDR3 coding sequence is TGCGCCAGCAGCGGAATCGGGTCTATCCTTAGCAATCAGCCCCAGCATTTT. Translated, it gives CASSGIGSILSNQPQHF.